This T cell receptor beta chain came from a study of response to subunit inactivated influenza vaccine. One entry per CDR3 protein, called by TCRdb with MiXCR from the RT-PCR reads. The sample consists of approximately 500,000 distinct CDR3 sequences, approximately 22% of them appearing once. The germline gives CDR1 SGHTA, CDR2 FQGNSA. Trimming removed 7 bases from V and 5 bases from J, with 15 bases in between. The CDR3 consists of 14 residues. This sample was also put to use in a study of T cells expressing NK-cell markers. That work states: In generating TCR beta cDNA, 5'RACE template switching with UMIs was used.

The material was CD4+ T cells sorted from PBMCs, obtained about 12 days after vaccination. The source is a middle-aged man who received an inactivated influenza vaccine. V usage is TRBV7-2 and J usage is TRBJ2-1; a possible D gene is TRBD2 (5 bases). The CDR3 region is CASIRDHANNEQFF. CDR3 DNA: TGTGCCAGCATACGGGATCACGCTAACAATGAGCAGTTCTTC.